One sample yielded the 23 T cell receptor beta chains listed below, sequenced in a study of OX40 agonist ivuxolimab in advanced cancers. Libraries were prepared by immunoSEQ multiplex PCR; TCRdb keeps only in-frame clonotypes and omits some of them. The table includes roughly 32,000 clones, 84% detected once. Material: CD4+ or CD8+ T cells sorted from blood, obtained in a trial of the OX40 agonist ivuxolimab. Receptors originate from an adult with an advanced solid tumor such as melanoma, head and neck, liver or kidney cancer.

J is TRBJ1-1 and V is TRBV5-1, with 7 bases identical to TRBD1. The CDR3 spans 13 residues. Trimming took 3 bases from V and 4 from J; bases not matched to a gene: 3. Looked up from germline, CDR1 is SGHRS and CDR2 is YFSETQ. In DNA, the CDR3 is TGCGCCAGCAGCTATACAGGGGTCACTGAAGCTTTCTTT. As protein: CASSYTGVTEAFF.

This clone is a singleton in its sample. The V gene is TRBV28, the J gene TRBJ1-2, with 9 bases identical to TRBD1. Germline V lookup: CDR1 MDHEN, CDR2 SYDVKM. V lost 6 bases and J lost 3; bases outside the gene matches: 2. The CDR3 has 13 amino acids. In nucleotides, the CDR3 is TGTGCCAGCAGGGGACAGGGTGACTATGGCTACACCTTC. It yields the protein CASRGQGDYGYTF.

This sequence joins TRBV4-2 and TRBJ1-2, with D hard to call. V lost 1 base and J 7 bases, leaving 13 bases between the germline ends. In germline, CDR1 is LGHNA, CDR2 YNFKEQ. This CDR3 is 14 amino acids long. CDR3 in amino acids: CASSQGVAAGGYTF. The CDR3 DNA sequence: TGTGCCAGCAGCCAAGGGGTAGCTGCGGGTGGCTACACCTTC.

V usage is TRBV28 and J usage is TRBJ2-7, with D tentatively TRBD1 or TRBD2 (5 bases each). The V and J ends lost 7 bases and 2 bases respectively, with 15 bases between them. The CDR3 has 14 amino acids. Germline values: CDR1 MDHEN, CDR2 SYDVKM. Here the CDR3 reads CASTPEGSAYEQYF. The DNA of the CDR3 is TGTGCCAGCACTCCAGAGGGGTCTGCCTACGAGCAGTACTTC.

The chain employs TRBV7-9 and TRBJ1-5; D is unresolved. V dropped 7 bases and J dropped 7 bases, with 11 bases sitting between them. This CDR3 is 12 amino acids long. The germline V gene encodes CDR1 SEHNR and CDR2 FQNEAQ (reference sequence). In nucleotides, the CDR3 is TGTGCCAGCACCAAAGGGTCCCAGCCCCAGCATTTT. It encodes CASTKGSQPQHF.

This chain links TRBV28 with TRBJ1-2; D might be TRBD1 (5 bases). Trimming stripped 7 bases from V and 7 bases from J, with 19 bases between. CDR1 is MDHEN, CDR2 SYDVKM, per germline. This CDR3 spans 14 amino acids. The CDR3 here is CASTPWGDSGGYTF. The CDR3 bases are TGTGCCAGCACCCCGTGGGGGGACTCGGGTGGCTACACCTTC.

J is TRBJ2-1 and V is TRBV9, with TRBD2 identical over 7 bases. Trimming at V came to 4 bases and at J to 4 bases, leaving 11 bases not matched to a gene. This CDR3 contains 16 residues. Germline V gene data show CDR1 as SGDLS and CDR2 as YYNGEE. Here the CDR3 DNA reads TGTGCCAGCAGCCCCCCTAGCGGAGGGAGTTACAATGAGCAGTTCTTC. The encoded protein is CASSPPSGGSYNEQFF.

The V gene is TRBV5-1, the J gene TRBJ2-5; D might be TRBD1 (8 bases). Germline-derived CDR1 and CDR2 are SGHRS and YFSETQ. The CDR3 consists of 14 residues. Trimming took 4 bases from V and 4 from J, leaving 14 bases between them. CDR3 nucleotide sequence: TGCGCCAGCAGCAGTCACAGGGGGGGAGAGACCCAGTACTTC. Its protein product is CASSSHRGGETQYF.

The J gene is TRBJ2-3, the V gene TRBV9; 8 nucleotides align to TRBD1. V shed 1 base and J 2 bases; nucleotides not matched to a gene: 3. Germline values: CDR1 SGDLS, CDR2 YYNGEE. CDR3 size: 15 residues. CDR3 protein: CASSVTGGITDTQYF. The CDR3 region has the DNA TGTGCCAGCAGCGTAACAGGGGGGATCACAGATACGCAGTATTTT.

The V and J genes are TRBV5-1 and TRBJ2-1; D remains unclear. This CDR3 comprises 12 residues. Germline-derived CDR1 and CDR2 are SGHRS and YFSETQ. V was shortened by 2 bases and J by 9 bases, with 9 bases between the two germline ends. The CDR3 spells CASSFSSSEQFF. Written as DNA, the CDR3 is TGCGCCAGCAGCTTCTCTAGTTCTGAGCAGTTCTTC.

This chain uses TRBV4-1 with TRBJ1-6; TRBD1 matches at 8 bases. The CDR3 length is 16 residues. The germline gives CDR1 MGHRA, CDR2 YSYEKL. Losses at the gene ends were 4 bases for V and 10 bases for J; bases not matched to a gene: 12. DNA for the CDR3: TGCGCCAGCAGCCGGACCGTTCAGGGGGCAGGGTCACCCCTCCACTTT. Residues: CASSRTVQGAGSPLHF.

The chain employs TRBV6-1 and TRBJ2-7; D is unclear. This CDR3 comprises 11 residues. V shed 1 base and J shed 5 bases, with 3 bases lying between them. Per germline, CDR1 MNHNS and CDR2 SASEGT. CDR3 region: CASSEGHEQYF. In DNA, the CDR3 is TGTGCCAGCAGTGAAGGACACGAGCAGTACTTC.

J is TRBJ2-3 and V is TRBV7-2; TRBD2 is a possible D gene (5 bases). CDR1 is SGHTA, CDR2 FQGNSA, per germline. This CDR3 is built from 15 residues. V was shortened by 4 bases and J by 1 base, with 12 bases between the two germline ends. The chain's CDR3 is CASSYPSLGTDTQYF. The CDR3 DNA reads TGTGCCAGCAGCTATCCTAGCTTGGGCACAGATACGCAGTATTTT.

V gene TRBV7-9 combines with J gene TRBJ2-2, with a possible D match to TRBD1 (6 bases). Trimming stripped 6 bases from V and 1 base from J, with 15 bases between. This CDR3 region has 16 residues. Germline values: CDR1 SEHNR, CDR2 FQNEAQ (reference sequence). This CDR3 reads CASSYPGHRNTGELFF. For the CDR3, the DNA is TGTGCCAGCAGTTACCCGGGACATAGGAACACCGGGGAGCTGTTTTTT.

A single count supports this clone. This chain links TRBV28 with TRBJ2-1; 8 bases align to TRBD2. The J segment lost 0 bases and the V segment lost 4 bases, leaving 2 bases of the junction unmatched. Germline V lookup: CDR1 MDHEN, CDR2 SYDVKM. The CDR3 extends over 15 amino acids. Here the CDR3 DNA reads TGTGCCAGCAGTTCAGGGACTAGCTCCTACAATGAGCAGTTCTTC. It yields the protein CASSSGTSSYNEQFF.

The chain links TRBV7-9 to TRBJ2-2; 10 bases line up with TRBD1. The germline gives CDR1 SEHNR, CDR2 FQNEAQ (reference sequence). CDR3 length: 15 residues. Trimming at V came to 5 bases and at J to 5 bases, leaving 5 bases not matched to a gene. Here the CDR3 DNA reads TGTGCCAGCAGCCCAACGGGACAGGGGACCGGGGAGCTGTTTTTT. It translates to CASSPTGQGTGELFF.

The chain combines TRBV7-9 with TRBJ2-3; 8 nucleotides match TRBD1. The CDR3 sequence is 16 residues long. V was pared by 10 bases and J by 4 bases, with 16 bases of the junction left unmatched. Looked up from germline, CDR1 is SEHNR and CDR2 is FQNEAQ (reference sequence). DNA of the CDR3: TGTGCCACCCGAGGGGACAGGATACAATTGGCAGATACGCAGTATTTT. Its protein is CATRGDRIQLADTQYF.

This chain links TRBV7-6 with TRBJ2-3, with 7 nucleotides matching TRBD2. Germline V gene lookup returns CDR1 SGHVS and CDR2 FNYEAQ. Trimming cost V 8 bases and J 3 bases; bases outside gene matches: 8. This CDR3 has 14 amino acids. This CDR3 is CASGRAVGTDTQYF. For the CDR3, the DNA is TGTGCCAGCGGGAGGGCGGTTGGAACAGATACGCAGTATTTT.

The genes are TRBV18 and TRBJ2-7; D unclear. V was pared by 0 bases and J by 5 bases, with 8 bases between. Germline V gives CDR1 KGHSH, CDR2 LQKENI. The CDR3 spans 13 residues. The DNA for the CDR3 is TGTGCCAGCTCACCACCGAACAGCCACGAGCAGTACTTC. Translated: CASSPPNSHEQYF.

This chain links TRBV19 with TRBJ1-1; a weak D match, TRBD1 (5 bases). The germline V gene has CDR1 LNHDA and CDR2 SQIVND (reference sequence). This CDR3 has 15 residues. Between the trimmed V and J ends, which lost 3 bases and 4 bases, there was a span of 15 bases. The chain's CDR3 is CASSIRARGGTEAFF. For the CDR3, the DNA is TGTGCCAGTAGTATCAGGGCCCGGGGGGGCACTGAAGCTTTCTTT. Full variable domain (rest looked up from reference TRBV19 and TRBJ1-1): DGGITQSPKYLFRKEGQNVTLSCEQNLNHDAMYWYRQDPGQGLRLIYYSQIVNDFQKGDIAEGYSVSREKKESFPLTVTSAQKNPTAFYLCASSIRARGGTEAFFGQGTRLTVV.

This clone qualifies as medium-sized (0.01 to 0.1%). The J gene is TRBJ2-3, the V gene TRBV7-9; 8 nucleotides agree with TRBD1. CDR1 and CDR2 from the germline V gene are SEHNR and FQNEAQ (reference sequence). The V gene end was trimmed by 1 base and the J gene end by 2 bases; junction bases not matched to a gene: 2. This CDR3 has 15 amino acids. CDR3 in DNA: TGTGCCAGCAGCTTAGGGACAGGGCACACAGATACGCAGTATTTT. Protein: CASSLGTGHTDTQYF.

Details on this clone: Additional DNA sequences in this sample encode the identical CDR3. The chain is built from TRBV6-5 and TRBJ2-2; D possibly corresponds to TRBD1 (6 bases). V was clipped by 5 bases and J by 1 base, with 11 bases between them. The CDR3 has 15 amino acids. CDR1 MNHEY and CDR2 SVGAGI come from the germline V gene. The CDR3 nucleotides read TGTGCCAGCAGTAGAGTACAGGGGAACACCGGGGAGCTGTTTTTT. Translation gives CASSRVQGNTGELFF.

This sequence joins TRBV11-2 and TRBJ2-7; TRBD2 matches 7 bases. The CDR3 is 13 amino acids. Trimming took 4 bases from V and 0 from J; bases not matched to a gene: 0. From germline, CDR1 is SGHAT and CDR2 FQNNGV. Written as DNA, the CDR3 is TGTGCCAGCAGCTGGGGGGGCTCCTACGAGCAGTACTTC. The encoded protein is CASSWGGSYEQYF.